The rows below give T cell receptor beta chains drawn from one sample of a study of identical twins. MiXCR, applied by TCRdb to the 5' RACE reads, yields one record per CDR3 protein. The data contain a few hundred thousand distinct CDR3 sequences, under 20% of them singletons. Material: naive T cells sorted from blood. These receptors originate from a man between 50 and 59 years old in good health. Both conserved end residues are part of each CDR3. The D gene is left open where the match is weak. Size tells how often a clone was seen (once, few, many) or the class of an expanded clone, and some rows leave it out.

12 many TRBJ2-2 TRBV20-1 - TGCAGTGGGTGGCGGAGGACCGGGGAGCTGTTTTTT CSGWRRTGELFF
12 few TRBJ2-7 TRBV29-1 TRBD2 TGCAGCGCGCGGCGGGAGTTCCACGAGCAGTACTTC CSARREFHEQYF
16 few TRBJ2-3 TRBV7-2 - TGTGCCAGCAGCGAGCAGGGGCAGGGGACGTCGGATACGCAGTATTTT CASSEQGQGTSDTQYF
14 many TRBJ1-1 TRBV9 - TGTGCCAGCAGCGTAGTCCTCGGTGGGAGAGAAGCTTTCTTT CASSVVLGGREAFF
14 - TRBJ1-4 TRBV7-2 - TGTGCCAGCAGCTTACGCAGGTTTAATGAAAAACTGTTTTTT CASSLRRFNEKLFF
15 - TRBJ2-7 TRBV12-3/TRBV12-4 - TGTGCCAGCAGTCCTTGGAAGGCGAACACCTACGAGCAGTACTTC CASSPWKANTYEQYF
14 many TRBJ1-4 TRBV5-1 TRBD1 TGCGCCAGCAGCCCCGGACAGGGGTATGAAAAACTGTTTTTT CASSPGQGYEKLFF
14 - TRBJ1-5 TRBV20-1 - TGCAGTGCCCCGGGGCCTGGGGTGGGTCAGCCCCAGCATTTT CSAPGPGVGQPQHF
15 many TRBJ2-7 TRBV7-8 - TGTGCCAGCAGCTTACACTTTGTTCGGTCCAACGAGCAGTACTTC CASSLHFVRSNEQYF
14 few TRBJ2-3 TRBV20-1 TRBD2 TGCAGTGCTTGGACTAGCGGGAGCACAGATACGCAGTATTTT CSAWTSGSTDTQYF
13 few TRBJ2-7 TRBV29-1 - TGCAGCGTTGAAGGCGGGCGCGCCTACGAGCAGTACTTC CSVEGGRAYEQYF
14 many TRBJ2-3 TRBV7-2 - TGTGCCAGCAGCTCACAGACGGGCACAGATACGCAGTATTTT CASSSQTGTDTQYF
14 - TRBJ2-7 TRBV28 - TGTGCCAGCAGTTTAGGGAGCATCTCCTACGAGCAGTACTTC CASSLGSISYEQYF
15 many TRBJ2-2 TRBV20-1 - TGCAGTGTTGTTCGGGAGGACAGACACACCGGGGAGCTGTTTTTT CSVVREDRHTGELFF
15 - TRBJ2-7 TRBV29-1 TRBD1 TGCAGCGTTGAAGGGACCTCGGGACAGCTGGGCGAGCAGTACTTC CSVEGTSGQLGEQYF
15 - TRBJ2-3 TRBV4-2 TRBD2 TGTGCCAGCAGCCAAGGTCGAGCGGGGGCAGATACGCAGTATTTT CASSQGRAGADTQYF
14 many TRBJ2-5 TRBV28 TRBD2 TGTGCCAGCACCCTCGGGGGGTCCGGAGAGACCCAGTACTTC CASTLGGSGETQYF
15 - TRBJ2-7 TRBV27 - TGTGCCAGCAGCCAATTGTTAGGGGCTCCCTACGAGCAGTACTTC CASSQLLGAPYEQYF
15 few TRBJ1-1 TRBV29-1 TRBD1 TGCAGCGTCAGGGACAGGGGGCGTGCGGGCGAAGAAGCTTTCTTT CSVRDRGRAGEEAFF
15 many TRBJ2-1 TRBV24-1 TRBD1 TGTGCCACCAGTAAAGAGGGGACAGGGGTGGGGGAGCAGTTCTTC CATSKEGTGVGEQFF
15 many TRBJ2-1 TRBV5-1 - TGCGCCAGCAGCTTGGAGGTAGCGGCAAACAATGAGCAGTTCTTC CASSLEVAANNEQFF
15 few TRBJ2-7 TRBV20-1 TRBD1 TGCAGTGCTAGAGATGTGGGACAGGGGCCCCACGAGCAGTACTTC CSARDVGQGPHEQYF